The 25 T cell receptor beta chains reported below all come from one sample, sequenced in a study of control samples from healthy donors and cancer patients. The table came from immunoSEQ multiplex PCR; TCRdb's copy has only in-frame clones and leaves some out. The table shows under 80,000 clones, with 84% occurring only once. The sequencing sample was made of blood. The source of these receptors is a man in his fifties or sixties in good health.

The chain links TRBV7-2 to TRBJ2-1; D gene uncertain. Trimming shortened V by 5 bases and J by 11 bases, and 16 bases separated the two germline ends. Looked up from germline, CDR1 is SGHTA and CDR2 is FQGNSA. The CDR3 runs 13 residues. Here the CDR3 DNA reads TGTGCCAGCAGCCCCCGAGCCGGACGGAAGCAGTTCTTC. Translated, it gives CASSPRAGRKQFF.

The V gene is TRBV27, the J gene TRBJ1-4; TRBD1 matches at 9 bases. Germline CDR1 MNHEY, CDR2 SMNVEV (reference sequence). V trimming: 6 bases; J trimming: 6 bases; junction bases outside the gene matches: 5. This CDR3 is 14 amino acids long. In DNA form, the CDR3 reads TGTGCCAGCAGACCCGGGACAGGGTATGAAAAACTGTTTTTT. Translating it yields CASRPGTGYEKLFF. The entire variable domain, with the rest obtained from reference TRBV27 and TRBJ1-4, is as follows: EAQVTQNPRYLITVTGKKLTVTCSQNMNHEYMSWYRQDPGLGLRQIYYSMNVEVTDKGDVPEGYKVSRKEKRNFPLILESPSPNQTSLYFCASRPGTGYEKLFFGSGTQLSVL.

With regard to this clone: A read error may account for a junction end that differs from germline. The chain carries TRBV7-7 and TRBJ2-1, with a possible D match to TRBD2 (6 bases). This CDR3 contains 13 residues. Per the germline V gene, CDR1 is SSHAT and CDR2 is FNYEAQ (reference sequence). Here the CDR3 reads CASSFGRWHEQFF. The CDR3 DNA sequence: TGTGCTAGCAGCTTTGGGAGGTGGCATGAGCAGTTCTTC.

V is TRBV12-5 and J is TRBJ1-5, with D perhaps TRBD1 (5 bases). The CDR3 sequence is 14 residues long. Trimming pared 7 bases from V and 2 bases from J, leaving 12 bases between. Germline CDR1 is LGHNT and CDR2 is FRNRAP. CDR3 sequence: CASDASGGNQPQHF. In DNA, the CDR3 is TGTGCTAGTGACGCTTCGGGGGGCAATCAGCCCCAGCATTTT.

This chain uses TRBV11-2 with TRBJ2-7; 9 bases agree with TRBD2. Germline V gene sequence: CDR1 SGHAT, CDR2 FQNNGV. Trimming removed 4 bases from V and 6 bases from J; junction bases left unmatched: 13. The CDR3 covers 16 residues. CDR3 region: CASSSVGTSKFGEQYF. CDR3 nucleotide sequence: TGTGCCAGCAGCTCCGTGGGGACTAGCAAGTTTGGCGAGCAGTACTTC.

The CDR3 region is CASSVAVGAESPLHF. CDR3 DNA sequence: TGTGCCAGCAGCGTAGCTGTGGGGGCTGAATCACCCCTCCACTTT. The chain carries TRBV9 and TRBJ1-6, with D possibly matching TRBD1 (6 bases). V lost 0 bases to trimming and J lost 10 bases, with 14 bases between them. Germline assignment: CDR1 SGDLS and CDR2 YYNGEE. The length of the CDR3 is 15 residues.

This chain uses TRBV7-2 with TRBJ2-2; D is unclear. Germline CDR1 SGHTA, CDR2 FQGNSA. V lost 4 bases and J 0 bases, leaving 9 bases between the germline ends. The CDR3 is 15 amino acids. The CDR3 here is CASSSMTSNTGELFF. Here the CDR3 DNA reads TGTGCCAGCAGCTCCATGACCTCGAACACCGGGGAGCTGTTTTTT. Combining the CDR3 with reference TRBV7-2 and TRBJ2-2 gives the whole variable domain GAGVSQSPSNKVTEKGKDVELRCDPISGHTALYWYRQSLGQGLEFLIYFQGNSAPDKSGLPSDRFSAERTGGSVSTLTIQRTQQEDSAVYLCASSSMTSNTGELFFGEGSRLTVL.

The chain has TRBV13 and TRBJ1-1, with D uncertain. This CDR3 region has 14 residues. Looked up from germline, CDR1 is PRHDT and CDR2 is FYEKMQ (reference sequence). V lost 2 bases and J lost 6, with 13 bases in between. The CDR3 region is CASSLTGKFPEAFF. In DNA form, the CDR3 reads TGTGCCAGCAGCTTAACGGGGAAGTTTCCTGAAGCTTTCTTT.

Worth noting for this clone: Other DNA sequences in this specimen translate into the identical CDR3. This chain connects TRBV9 to TRBJ1-2, with TRBD1 as a possible D gene (6 bases). This CDR3 has 13 amino acids. The germline V gene has CDR1 SGDLS and CDR2 YYNGEE. V was shortened by 0 bases and J by 7 bases, with 10 bases between the two germline ends. CDR3 sequence reads: CASSVEGVGGYTF. The CDR3 region has the DNA TGTGCCAGCAGCGTAGAGGGGGTGGGTGGCTACACCTTC. Full variable domain (remainder filled in from reference TRBV9 and TRBJ1-2): DSGVTQTPKHLITATGQRVTLRCSPRSGDLSVYWYQQSLDQGLQFLIQYYNGEERAKGNILERFSAQQFPDLHSELNLSSLELGDSALYFCASSVEGVGGYTFGSGTRLTVV.

CDR3 DNA: TGTGCCTGGGTAGGCTGGGATACGCAGTATTTT. Its protein is CAWVGWDTQYF. V and J are TRBV30 and TRBJ2-3; D not resolved. Trimming stripped 5 bases from V and 6 bases from J, with 9 bases between. The CDR3 loop spans 11 amino acids. Germline V gene lookup returns CDR1 GTSNPN and CDR2 SVGIG (reference sequence). The full variable domain, in which reference TRBV30 and TRBJ2-3 provide the parts outside the CDR3, is SQTIHQWPATLVQPVGSPLSLECTVEGTSNPNLYWYRQAAGRGLQLLFYSVGIGQISSEVPQNLSASRPQDRQFILSSKKLLLSDSGFYLCAWVGWDTQYFGPGTRLTVL.

The gene calls are TRBV5-5 and TRBJ2-1, with TRBD2 matching 9 bases. Germline V gives CDR1 SGHKS, CDR2 YYEKEE (reference sequence). J was trimmed by 10 bases and V by 2 bases; bases with no gene match: 10. This CDR3 has 15 residues. The CDR3 is CASSFEGGRAREQFF. The CDR3 bases are TGTGCCAGCAGCTTCGAGGGCGGGAGGGCCCGGGAGCAGTTCTTC.

This clone was found a few times. Here the CDR3 DNA reads TGTGCCAGCAGCCAAGGAACGGGGCCTCGGGGGACCCAGTACTTC. Protein sequence: CASSQGTGPRGTQYF. The genes are TRBV3-1 (or the pseudogene TRBV3-2) and TRBJ2-5; D tentatively reads TRBD1 or TRBD2 (5 bases each). This CDR3 is built from 15 residues. The germline gives CDR1 LGHDT, CDR2 YNNKEL (reference sequence). V lost 1 base to trimming and J lost 7 bases, with 16 bases between them.

CDR3 in amino acids: CASSLTGTSGSITYEQYF. CDR3 nucleotide sequence: TGTGCCAGCTCACTAACCGGGACTAGCGGGAGTATCACCTACGAGCAGTACTTC. This chain uses TRBV18 with TRBJ2-7; 14 nucleotides line up with TRBD2. The CDR3 extends over 18 amino acids. Germline-derived CDR1 and CDR2 are KGHSH and LQKENI. The J segment lost 2 bases and the V segment lost 4 bases, leaving 10 bases of the junction unmatched.

V is TRBV9 and J is TRBJ2-2; TRBD1 might be the D (6 bases). The CDR3 has 16 amino acids. The V end lost 1 base, the J end lost 5 bases, and 15 bases lay between the germline ends. CDR1 and CDR2 from the germline V gene are SGDLS and YYNGEE. DNA of the CDR3: TGTGCCAGCAGCGTAACTGGGGGCGGTTTAACCGGGGAGCTGTTTTTT. Protein product: CASSVTGGGLTGELFF. Looking up the rest from reference TRBV9 and TRBJ2-2 gives the full variable domain: DSGVTQTPKHLITATGQRVTLRCSPRSGDLSVYWYQQSLDQGLQFLIQYYNGEERAKGNILERFSAQQFPDLHSELNLSSLELGDSALYFCASSVTGGGLTGELFFGEGSRLTVL.

The gene calls are TRBV7-9 and TRBJ1-1; TRBD1 matches 9 bases. Germline V lookup: CDR1 SEHNR, CDR2 FQNEAQ (reference sequence). The ends lost 5 bases at V and 5 bases at J; junction bases unmatched: 6. This CDR3 is 14 amino acids long. CDR3 nucleotides: TGTGCCAGCAGCCTTGGGACAGGGAGGACTGAAGCTTTCTTT. It yields the protein CASSLGTGRTEAFF. Using reference TRBV7-9 and TRBJ1-1 for the parts outside the CDR3, the full variable domain is DTGVSQNPRHKITKRGQNVTFRCDPISEHNRLYWYRQTLGQGPEFLTYFQNEAQLEKSRLLSDRFSAERPKGSFSTLEIQRTEQGDSAMYLCASSLGTGRTEAFFGQGTRLTVV.

The V and J genes are TRBV7-9 and TRBJ2-3, with 12 bases aligning to TRBD2. The CDR3 is 15 amino acids. Germline-derived CDR1 and CDR2 are SEHNR and FQNEAQ (reference sequence). With V trimmed by 5 bases and J by 4 bases, 4 bases remained unmatched. The CDR3 is CASSPLAGGADTQYF. CDR3 nucleotides: TGTGCCAGCAGCCCGCTAGCGGGGGGGGCAGATACGCAGTATTTT.

This chain links TRBV6-5 with TRBJ1-4; possible D gene TRBD1, 5 bases. Germline loops: CDR1 MNHEY, CDR2 SVGAGI. CDR3 size: 14 residues. V lost 2 bases to trimming and J lost 3 bases, with 7 bases between them. The CDR3, as DNA: TGTGCCAGCAGTTACGTGGGGGCTAATGAAAAACTGTTTTTT. Its translation: CASSYVGANEKLFF.

The chain links TRBV5-1 to TRBJ1-1, with D possibly matching TRBD1 (5 bases). The germline V gene encodes CDR1 SGHRS and CDR2 YFSETQ. CDR3 length: 15 residues. Trimming shortened V by 3 bases and J by 1 base, and 13 bases separated the two germline ends. CDR3 nucleotides: TGCGCCAGCAGCTCCTTCGGGGCTTCGAACACTGAAGCTTTCTTT. It specifies CASSSFGASNTEAFF.

V gene TRBV19 combines with J gene TRBJ2-2; 10 bases match TRBD2. CDR1 is LNHDA and CDR2 is SQIVND in the germline V gene (reference sequence). The CDR3 runs to 15 residues. V shed 8 bases and J 4 bases; nucleotides not matched to a gene: 7. The CDR3 protein is CASSGLAVLTGELFF. The CDR3 coding sequence is TGTGCCAGTTCCGGACTAGCGGTACTCACCGGGGAGCTGTTTTTT.

This sequence joins TRBV19 and TRBJ2-5, with D perhaps matching TRBD2 (7 bases). The germline V gene has CDR1 LNHDA and CDR2 SQIVND (reference sequence). The CDR3 consists of 18 residues. The V end was cut by 3 bases, the J end by 2 bases, with 22 bases between. CDR3 loop: CASSIPRGPSGSQETQYF. Here the CDR3 DNA reads TGTGCCAGTAGTATCCCGCGGGGGCCATCCGGGTCTCAAGAGACCCAGTACTTC.

The chain is built from TRBV2 and TRBJ2-7, with D perhaps TRBD2 (6 bases). V gave up 5 bases and J gave up 9 bases, with 14 bases separating them. The CDR3 is 12 residues long. Germline V gene lookup returns CDR1 SNHLY and CDR2 FYNNEI. The CDR3 region has the DNA TGTGCCAGCAGTCCAGTCGGGGGACTGCAGTACTTC. This sequence encodes CASSPVGGLQYF.

V gene TRBV4-2 combines with J gene TRBJ1-1, with TRBD1 matching 7 bases. This CDR3 contains 15 residues. J lost 2 bases, V lost 4 bases, and 7 bases had no gene match. Germline CDR1 and CDR2: LGHNA and YNFKEQ. The CDR3 DNA reads TGTGCCAGCAGCCTACGGGACAGAGAAAACACTGAAGCTTTCTTT. Translating it yields CASSLRDRENTEAFF.

V is TRBV13 and J is TRBJ1-2, with TRBD1 as a possible D gene (6 bases). V was clipped by 6 bases and J by 1 base, with 12 bases between them. This CDR3 comprises 14 residues. Germline V CDR1 and CDR2: PRHDT, FYEKMQ (reference sequence). CDR3 amino acids: CASSFRTVNYGYTF. In nucleotides, the CDR3 is TGTGCCAGCAGTTTCCGGACAGTTAACTATGGCTACACCTTC.

The rearrangement joins TRBV5-6 to TRBJ2-5, with a tentative D call TRBD1 (5 bases). Germline-derived CDR1 and CDR2 are SGHDT and YYEEEE. Trimming took off 0 bases at V and 5 bases at J, with 8 bases between the two ends. CDR3 length equals 13 residues. The CDR3 region is CASSLGGRETQYF. The CDR3 DNA follows: TGTGCCAGCAGCTTGGGGGGCCGGGAGACCCAGTACTTC.

The genes are TRBV6-5 and TRBJ2-7; TRBD1 matches 8 bases. The CDR3 sequence is 16 residues long. The V segment lost 2 bases and the J segment 4 bases; nucleotides outside the gene matches: 10. The germline V gene encodes CDR1 MNHEY and CDR2 SVGAGI. The CDR3 DNA reads TGTGCCAGCAGTTACCCTACAGGGGGTGCCACTTACGAGCAGTACTTC. Translating gives CASSYPTGGATYEQYF.